This record covers a single T cell receptor beta chain. This entry is derived from a study of OX40 agonist ivuxolimab in advanced cancers. Whole-study context: Ivuxolimab, an agonist antibody against OX40 (CD134), was given to patients. About 40% of patients had received prior checkpoint inhibitor therapy. The study reported partial responses in three patients: one hepatocellular carcinoma, two cutaneous melanoma.

Repertoires were generated with immunoSEQ multiplex PCR, while TCRdb's copy carries only in-frame clones and drops some. Of approximately 25,000 clones in the sample, approximately 80% were seen once. Germline V lookup: CDR1 SEHNR, CDR2 FQNEAQ (reference sequence). Trimming stripped 8 bases from V and 6 bases from J, with 6 bases between. The CDR3 runs 10 residues. The sequence was collected from an adult with an advanced solid tumor such as melanoma, head and neck, liver or kidney cancer. This material consisted of CD4+ or CD8+ T cells sorted from blood, taken in a trial of the OX40 agonist ivuxolimab. The rearrangement joins TRBV7-9 to TRBJ2-3, with D tentatively TRBD2 (6 bases). The CDR3 sequence: CASGGDTQYF. DNA of the CDR3: TGTGCCAGCGGGGGGGATACGCAGTATTTT.